This entry lists 21 T cell receptor beta chains sequenced from one sample in a study of PD-1 blockade in classical Hodgkin lymphoma. Sequencing used immunoSEQ multiplex PCR; TCRdb keeps in-frame clones, though not all of them. This table holds around 46,000 clones, around 90% found once. Time point denoted: cycle 4 day 1 (C4D1), after 6 weeks of nivolumab. All patients relapsed after autologous stem cell transplantation, and brentuximab vedotin exposure varied. The sample consisted of peripheral blood mononuclear cells (PBMCs), taken before the fourth cycle of nivolumab. These receptors came from a human donor with classical Hodgkin lymphoma.

The chain carries TRBV2 and TRBJ2-7; 12 positions match TRBD2. The CDR3 has 20 residues. Germline assignment: CDR1 SNHLY and CDR2 FYNNEI. The V gene end was trimmed by 3 bases and the J gene end by 0 bases; junction bases not matched to a gene: 15. The CDR3 sequence is CASSEWLGGLAGGSSYEQYF. The CDR3 coding sequence is TGTGCCAGCAGTGAGTGGCTCGGGGGCCTAGCGGGAGGGAGCTCCTACGAGCAGTACTTC.

The J gene is TRBJ2-2, the V gene TRBV15; the D is unclear. Germline lookup yields CDR1 LNHNV and CDR2 YYDKDF (reference sequence). This CDR3 has 13 amino acids. Trimming stripped 5 bases from V and 3 bases from J, with 7 bases between. The CDR3 DNA is TGTGCCACCAGCGAATCGGACACCGGGGAGCTGTTTTTT. Protein: CATSESDTGELFF.

The CDR3 here is CASSSEQETQYF. In DNA form, the CDR3 reads TGCGCCAGCTCAAGCGAGCAAGAGACCCAGTACTTC. V gene TRBV5-1 combines with J gene TRBJ2-5; no firm D call. In germline, CDR1 is SGHRS, CDR2 YFSETQ. The V end lost 7 bases, the J end lost 2 bases, and 9 bases lay between the germline ends. The CDR3 runs to 12 residues.

V is TRBV6-5 and J is TRBJ1-1, with unresolved D. Trimming took off 0 bases at V and 2 bases at J, with 7 bases between the two ends. The CDR3 totals 14 residues. Per germline, CDR1 MNHEY and CDR2 SVGAGI. The CDR3 region is CASSYSLSNTEAFF. As DNA, the CDR3 is TGTGCCAGCAGTTACTCTCTCAGTAACACTGAAGCTTTCTTT.

The chain links TRBV6-5 to TRBJ1-1; D is perhaps TRBD1 (5 bases). V dropped 6 bases and J dropped 1 base, with 9 bases sitting between them. This CDR3 is 13 amino acids long. CDR1 is MNHEY and CDR2 is SVGAGI in the germline V gene. The CDR3 here is CASSVGANTEAFF. The CDR3 nucleotides read TGTGCCAGCAGCGTTGGGGCGAACACTGAAGCTTTCTTT.

This chain uses TRBV29-1 with TRBJ2-3; 9 bases map to TRBD2. The CDR3 spans 16 residues. Germline assignment: CDR1 SQVTM and CDR2 ANQGSEA. The junction had 7 bases not matched to a gene; V was cut back by 1 base and J by 2 bases. The CDR3 protein is CSVEGLTSGYTDTQYF. The DNA for the CDR3 is TGCAGCGTTGAAGGGTTGACTAGCGGTTACACAGATACGCAGTATTTT.

In its sample, this clone was seen a few times. The chain has TRBV28 and TRBJ1-2; TRBD1 is a possible D gene (5 bases). Trimming took off 4 bases at V and 4 bases at J, with 16 bases between the two ends. The V gene's germline CDR1 is MDHEN and CDR2 SYDVKM. The CDR3 has 15 residues. CDR3 residues: CASSSGTNRGYGYTF. Here the CDR3 DNA reads TGTGCCAGCAGTTCCGGGACCAATCGCGGCTATGGCTACACCTTC.

This clone was observed a single time. The chain couples TRBV12-5 to TRBJ2-7, with TRBD1 as a possible D gene (5 bases). Per the germline V gene, CDR1 is LGHNT and CDR2 is FRNRAP. There are 14 residues in the CDR3. Trimming stripped 5 bases from V and 0 bases from J, with 11 bases between. The CDR3 here is CASGRQISSYEQYF. In DNA form, the CDR3 reads TGTGCTAGTGGTCGACAGATTAGCTCCTACGAGCAGTACTTC.

This chain joins TRBV6-5 and TRBJ2-2; perhaps TRBD1 as D (6 bases). Germline V gene lookup returns CDR1 MNHEY and CDR2 SVGAGI. There are 16 residues in the CDR3. V was shortened by 2 bases and J by 4 bases, with 14 bases between the two germline ends. The CDR3 protein is CASSYGPGQTTGELFF. The CDR3 DNA reads TGTGCCAGCAGTTACGGGCCGGGACAAACCACCGGGGAGCTGTTTTTT.

The chain carries TRBV27 and TRBJ2-3, with D possibly being TRBD2 (6 bases). Germline lookup yields CDR1 MNHEY and CDR2 SMNVEV (reference sequence). The length of the CDR3 is 15 residues. V was trimmed by 1 base and J by 1 base, leaving 9 bases between them. The CDR3 DNA sequence: TGTGCCAGCAGTTTATGGGGCGGGGGCACAGATACGCAGTATTTT. Translated, it gives CASSLWGGGTDTQYF.

The CDR3 region has the DNA TGTGCCTGGAGGGGAACTGGAAACACCATATATTTT. It encodes CAWRGTGNTIYF. The J gene is TRBJ1-3, the V gene TRBV30; D not certain. V was shortened by 3 bases and J by 2 bases, with 5 bases between the two germline ends. The CDR3 sequence is 12 residues long. Germline CDR1 is GTSNPN and CDR2 is SVGIG (reference sequence).

The V gene is TRBV6-1, the J gene TRBJ2-2, with D tentatively TRBD2 (5 bases). Trimming stripped 8 bases from V and 5 bases from J, with 15 bases between. CDR3 size: 14 residues. The V gene's germline CDR1 is MNHNS and CDR2 SASEGT. The DNA for the CDR3 is TGTGCCAGCGCGGCTAACCGGGGAACCGGGGAGCTGTTTTTT. Translated: CASAANRGTGELFF.

The chain couples TRBV4-1 to TRBJ1-5; D might be TRBD1 (5 bases). Germline V gene sequence: CDR1 MGHRA, CDR2 YSYEKL. This CDR3 has 15 amino acids. V dropped 1 base and J dropped 8 bases, with 15 bases sitting between them. The CDR3 here is CASSQVMGGNEPQHF. The CDR3, as DNA: TGCGCCAGCAGCCAAGTAATGGGGGGAAACGAGCCCCAGCATTTT.

The CDR3 DNA reads as TGTGCTAGTGGTTTGTTCGAAGACAGGGCCCGTGAAGCTTTCTTT. It translates to CASGLFEDRAREAFF. The chain recombines TRBV12-5 with TRBJ1-1, with 7 nucleotides matching TRBD1. V lost 2 bases, J lost 7 bases, and 10 bases stayed unmatched. This CDR3 is 15 amino acids long. Germline CDR1 and CDR2: LGHNT and FRNRAP.

CDR3 DNA sequence: TGTGCCAGCATCCCATCACACAACACTGAAGCTTTCTTT. As protein: CASIPSHNTEAFF. The chain combines TRBV5-8 with TRBJ1-1; D is unresolved. Deletions cut 6 bases from V and 2 bases from J, with 11 bases between. The CDR3 consists of 13 residues. Germline-derived CDR1 and CDR2 are SGHTS and YDEGEE.

The chain carries TRBV28 and TRBJ2-6; D gene unclear. Between the trimmed V and J ends, which lost 5 bases and 1 base, there was a span of 9 bases. The CDR3 contains 15 residues. Germline V gene sequence: CDR1 MDHEN, CDR2 SYDVKM. The CDR3 coding sequence is TGTGCCAGCAGTCTCCCAGGTTCTGGGGCCAACGTCCTGACTTTC. Translating it yields CASSLPGSGANVLTF.

V gene TRBV5-4 combines with J gene TRBJ2-3; D is unresolved. Trimming took 5 bases from V and 6 from J, leaving 10 bases between them. Per germline, CDR1 SGHNT and CDR2 YYREEE (reference sequence). The CDR3 length is 12 residues. CDR3 sequence (DNA): TGTGCCAGCAGTTCGCGTTGGGATACGCAGTATTTT. Translation gives CASSSRWDTQYF.

The chain links TRBV18 to TRBJ1-4; D gene ambiguous. Germline V gives CDR1 KGHSH, CDR2 LQKENI. The CDR3 is 13 residues long. The V end lost 2 bases, the J end lost 0 bases, and 1 base lay between the germline ends. The CDR3 loop is CASSPATNEKLFF. In DNA, the CDR3 is TGTGCCAGCTCACCAGCAACTAATGAAAAACTGTTTTTT.

This chain joins TRBV5-1 and TRBJ2-7; the D gene is possibly TRBD1 (5 bases). The CDR3 covers 15 residues. CDR1 SGHRS and CDR2 YFSETQ come from the germline V gene. The V end was cut by 4 bases, the J end by 1 base, with 15 bases between. In DNA form, the CDR3 reads TGCGCCAGCAGCCCGGACACGCTCCGATCCTACGAGCAGTACTTC. It is translated as CASSPDTLRSYEQYF.

V usage is TRBV4-2 and J usage is TRBJ2-5, with TRBD1 matching over 8 bases. Germline loops: CDR1 LGHNA, CDR2 YNFKEQ. The junction had 2 bases not matched to a gene; V was cut back by 1 base and J by 4 bases. This CDR3 has 14 residues. CDR3 in DNA: TGTGCCAGCAGCCAAGCTACAGGGGGAGAGACCCAGTACTTC. This codes for CASSQATGGETQYF.

CDR3 amino acids: CAISSQGHDGYTF. Here the CDR3 DNA reads TGTGCCATCAGTTCCCAGGGACATGATGGCTACACCTTC. The chain carries TRBV10-3 and TRBJ1-2, with a possible D match to TRBD1 (6 bases). V lost 5 bases and J 6 bases, leaving 13 bases between the germline ends. Per germline, CDR1 ENHRY and CDR2 SYGVKD. The CDR3 is 13 residues long.